This is a list of T cell receptor beta chains from one sample in a study of cytomegalovirus exposure and HLA in healthy donors. Some clones are missing from TCRdb's copy, which holds only in-frame ones; the method was immunoSEQ multiplex PCR. This repertoire includes 160,000 or so clones. Specimen: PBMCs. Source of these receptors: a man under 40 in good health and CMV-seronegative. Both conserved end residues are part of each CDR3. The order of the fields is CDR3 length, J gene, V gene, D gene, CDR3 protein, CDR3 DNA. D genes are given only for firm matches.

16,TRBJ1-5,TRBV2,TRBD1,CASRRTGGAGNQPQHF,TGTGCCAGCAGACGTACAGGGGGTGCCGGCAATCAGCCCCAGCATTTT
12,TRBJ1-2,TRBV29-1,TRBD1,CSVGDRVGGYTF,TGCAGCGTTGGGGACAGGGTGGGTGGCTACACCTTC
12,TRBJ1-1,TRBV9,TRBD1,CASTGDRLEAFF,TGTGCCAGCACCGGGGACAGACTAGAAGCTTTCTTT
13,TRBJ1-4,TRBV5-1,.,CASSLEGGEKLFF,TGCGCCAGCAGCTTGGAGGGAGGAGAAAAACTGTTTTTT
14,TRBJ1-4,TRBV29-1,TRBD1,CSARDRVGNEKLFF,TGCAGCGCAAGAGACAGGGTCGGTAATGAAAAACTGTTTTTT
15,TRBJ1-5,TRBV5-1,TRBD1,CASSPGGQGNQPQHF,TGCGCCAGCAGCCCCGGAGGACAGGGCAATCAGCCCCAGCATTTT
17,TRBJ2-2,TRBV7-3,TRBD2,CASSYTPGTSVTGELFF,TGTGCCAGCAGCTACACTCCCGGGACTAGCGTCACCGGGGAGCTGTTTTTT
15,TRBJ1-2,TRBV21-1,.,CARHPIPGQNNGYTF,TGTGCCAGACACCCAATTCCGGGACAGAATAATGGCTACACCTTC
14,TRBJ2-7,TRBV28,.,CASSQSGTEYEQYF,TGTGCCAGCAGCCAGTCTGGGACTGAGTACGAGCAGTACTTC
14,TRBJ1-4,TRBV10-1,.,CASSESATNEKLFF,TGCGCCAGCAGTGAATCAGCGACTAATGAAAAACTGTTTTTT
14,TRBJ2-3,TRBV5-1,.,CASSLGGETDTQYF,TGCGCCAGCAGCTTGGGGGGGGAAACAGATACGCAGTATTTT
18,TRBJ1-5,TRBV19,TRBD1,CASSLAGTGPYSNQPQHF,TGTGCCAGTAGTCTCGCCGGGACAGGGCCGTACAGCAATCAGCCCCAGCATTTT
16,TRBJ2-7,TRBV30,TRBD1,CAGYRGLGVLIDEQYF,TGTGCCGGTTACAGGGGTTTAGGGGTGCTGATCGACGAGCAGTACTTC
16,TRBJ1-5,TRBV6-5,.,CASSYSRGTGNQPQHF,TGTGCCAGCAGTTACTCGAGGGGGACGGGCAATCAGCCCCAGCATTTT
15,TRBJ2-3,TRBV2,TRBD1,CASSITGVGSDTQYF,TGTGCCAGCAGTATAACAGGGGTCGGCTCAGATACGCAGTATTTT
15,TRBJ2-1,TRBV27,.,CASSLSSGSYNEQFF,TGTGCCAGCAGTTTATCTAGCGGTTCCTACAATGAGCAGTTCTTC
15,TRBJ2-3,TRBV15,TRBD2,CATSSSGGSTDTQYF,TGTGCCACCAGCAGTTCGGGAGGCAGCACAGATACGCAGTATTTT
17,TRBJ1-1,TRBV7-6,.,CASSLAIRGAKNTEAFF,TGTGCCAGCAGCTTAGCGATCCGGGGGGCTAAGAACACTGAAGCTTTCTTT
17,TRBJ2-3,TRBV9,TRBD2,CASSEGTSGSFFDTQYF,TGTGCCAGCAGCGAAGGGACTAGCGGGAGTTTTTTTGATACGCAGTATTTT
12,TRBJ1-4,TRBV9,.,CASSVSGEKLFF,TGTGCCAGCAGCGTCAGTGGTGAAAAACTGTTTTTT
16,TRBJ2-7,TRBV7-6,.,CASSLFDPGSSYEQYF,TGTGCCAGCAGCTTATTTGATCCCGGGTCGTCCTACGAGCAGTACTTC
15,TRBJ1-4,TRBV25-1,TRBD1,CASSFSGTGGEKLFF,TGTGCCAGCAGTTTCTCCGGGACAGGAGGGGAAAAACTGTTTTTT
14,TRBJ1-4,TRBV19,TRBD1,CASSRTGRNEKLFF,TGTGCCAGTAGCAGGACAGGGAGGAATGAAAAACTGTTTTTT
13,TRBJ1-2,TRBV9,.,CASSEVDGNGYTF,TGTGCCAGCAGCGAGGTCGACGGGAATGGCTACACCTTC
15,TRBJ2-7,TRBV7-9,.,CASSRGRGRSYEQYF,TGTGCCAGCTCCAGGGGGCGCGGGAGATCCTACGAGCAGTACTTC
12,TRBJ2-4,TRBV10-3,TRBD2,CAIGREGNIQYF,TGTGCCATCGGAAGGGAGGGAAACATTCAGTACTTC
15,TRBJ1-3,TRBV12-5,.,CASGLVQSSGNTIYF,TGTGCTAGTGGTTTGGTACAGAGCTCTGGAAACACCATATATTTT
17,TRBJ2-5,TRBV4-2,TRBD2,CASSQRRFSGRAETQYF,TGTGCCAGCAGCCAAAGGCGGTTTAGCGGGAGGGCAGAGACCCAGTACTTC
17,TRBJ1-1,TRBV10-1,TRBD1,CASSGTPGQGRKTEAFF,TGCGCCAGCAGTGGGACCCCGGGACAGGGGCGGAAAACTGAAGCTTTCTTT
14,TRBJ1-1,TRBV7-9,TRBD1,CASSLTGGPSEAFF,TGTGCCAGCAGCTTGACAGGGGGCCCATCTGAAGCTTTCTTT
14,TRBJ2-7,TRBV27,.,CASSFDNRPYEQYF,TGTGCCAGCAGCTTCGACAACAGGCCCTACGAGCAGTACTTC
15,TRBJ1-1,TRBV11-3,.,CASSLGGTMNTEAFF,TGTGCCAGCAGCTTGGGAGGGACGATGAACACTGAAGCTTTCTTT
16,TRBJ2-1,TRBV29-1,TRBD2,CSVNPGLAGGPAEQFF,TGCAGCGTCAACCCGGGACTAGCGGGAGGGCCGGCTGAGCAGTTCTTC
13,TRBJ2-5,TRBV4-2,.,CASRRTGQETQYF,TGTGCCAGCAGGCGAACGGGACAAGAGACCCAGTACTTC
14,TRBJ1-2,TRBV5-1,.,CASSPGTWEYGYTF,TGCGCCAGCAGCCCCGGGACATGGGAATATGGCTACACCTTC
11,TRBJ2-5,TRBV9,TRBD2,CASSAGGTQYF,TGTGCCAGCAGCGCGGGGGGGACCCAGTACTTC
15,TRBJ1-5,TRBV10-3,TRBD1,CAISGTGLSNQPQHF,TGTGCCATCAGTGGGACAGGCCTCTCCAATCAGCCCCAGCATTTT
15,TRBJ1-5,TRBV18,.,CASSPRSGYNQPQHF,TGTGCCAGCTCACCTCGGTCCGGTTATAATCAGCCCCAGCATTTT
17,TRBJ2-7,TRBV28,TRBD1,CASSYPGQAWGLYEQYF,TGTGCCAGCAGTTATCCGGGACAGGCCTGGGGGCTTTACGAGCAGTACTTC
17,TRBJ1-1,TRBV5-1,.,CASSLMWGGRMNTEAFF,TGCGCCAGCAGCTTGATGTGGGGGGGAAGGATGAACACTGAAGCTTTCTTT
19,TRBJ1-4,TRBV4-1,TRBD1,CASSQEIWDREGSNEKLFF,TGCGCCAGCAGCCAAGAAATTTGGGACAGGGAGGGGTCTAATGAAAAACTGTTTTTT
16,TRBJ1-1,TRBV7-2,.,CASSLGGLGGLTEAFF,TGTGCCAGCAGCTTAGGGGGTTTGGGGGGTTTAACTGAAGCTTTCTTT
16,TRBJ2-7,TRBV13,.,CASSLGPNTGLHEQYF,TGTGCCAGCAGCTTAGGCCCTAATACAGGGCTCCACGAGCAGTACTTC
15,TRBJ1-1,TRBV11-2,.,CASSLVLRGWTEAFF,TGTGCCAGCAGCTTAGTCTTGCGGGGATGGACTGAAGCTTTCTTT